Sequencing of this TCR beta chain was carried out in a study of T cell repertoires in cytomegalovirus infection. Whole-study context: Evidence of both CMV infection and a matching HLA type came from public TCR beta signatures.

TCRdb passed the reads through MiXCR, listing each CDR3 protein once. The profile shows roughly 700,000 distinct CDR3 sequences, around 35% of them singletons. The CDR3 loop spans 13 amino acids. Germline V gene data show CDR1 as DFQATT and CDR2 as SNEGSKA (reference sequence). As concerns this clonotype: Its antigen is unidentified.

This material consisted of cultured PBMCs, taken from culture after CMV antigen stimulation. The receptor's source is a human donor in good health (CMV status not recorded). Some clones in this sample may be carry-over from other donors' samples. The V and J genes are TRBV20-1 and TRBJ2-3, with D tentatively TRBD2 (5 bases). Here the CDR3 DNA reads TGCAGCGGGATTAGTGGAAGCACAGATACGCAGTATTTT. Its protein is CSGISGSTDTQYF.